The entry below gives a single T cell receptor beta chain sequence along with its context. The repertoire was sequenced with immunoSEQ multiplex PCR; TCRdb's copy has only in-frame clones and lacks some. The data show tens of thousands of clones, approximately 80% seen once. The data stem from a study of OX40 agonist ivuxolimab in advanced cancers. Study-wide background: Recorded diagnoses for dose-escalation patients were hepatocellular carcinoma, melanoma, renal cell or head and neck cancer.

Per the germline V gene, CDR1 is SGHRS and CDR2 is YFSETQ. V shed 0 bases and J shed 5 bases, with 14 bases lying between them. The CDR3 sequence is 16 residues long. The starting material was CD4+ or CD8+ T cells sorted from blood, obtained in a trial of the OX40 agonist ivuxolimab. The V gene is TRBV5-1, the J gene TRBJ2-2; TRBD2 might be the D (6 bases). This clonotype was obtained from an adult with an advanced solid tumor such as melanoma, head and neck, liver or kidney cancer. The CDR3 reads CASSLGVGGWTGELFF. Written as DNA, the CDR3 is TGCGCCAGCAGCTTGGGTGTCGGGGGTTGGACCGGGGAGCTGTTTTTT.